This T cell receptor beta chain was documented in a study of control samples from healthy donors and cancer patients. V was pared by 4 bases and J by 1 base, with 2 bases of the junction left unmatched. The CDR3 is 14 residues long. Germline loops: CDR1 WNHNN, CDR2 SYGVQD (reference sequence). The repertoire was sequenced with immunoSEQ multiplex PCR; TCRdb's copy has only in-frame clones and lacks some. The sample consists of around 84,000 clones, about nine tenths of them appearing once. Sequencing was carried out using blood. This TCR was sampled from a man younger than 45 in good health. This rearrangement joins TRBV10-1 to TRBJ2-3; the match to TRBD2 covers 7 bases. CDR3 protein: CASSASGGTDTQYF. Here the CDR3 DNA reads TGCGCCAGCAGTGCTAGCGGAGGCACAGATACGCAGTATTTT.